Listed below are T cell receptor beta chains from one sample, sequenced in a study of cytomegalovirus exposure and HLA in healthy donors. The assay was immunoSEQ multiplex PCR, and TCRdb's table has in-frame clones only and misses some. The data show 140,000 to 150,000 clones, approximately 79% seen once. The specimen sequenced was PBMCs. These receptor sequences come from a woman between 40 and 50 years old in good health and CMV-seropositive. Both conserved end residues are trimmed from each CDR3. The D gene is left open where the match is weak. Rows may omit the clone size; those that give it use once, few, many or a size class.

J	V	D	size	CDR3
TRBJ1-2	TRBV7-2	.	.	ASSLASGYGYT
TRBJ2-5	TRBV7-9	.	.	SSSPGRGTQY
.	TRBV5-1	TRBD1	.	ASTVQTGGPYEQY
TRBJ1-5	TRBV19	TRBD1	.	ASSPRQGSTNLGNQPQH
TRBJ2-7	TRBV18	.	.	ASSPTGSGEQY
TRBJ1-6	TRBV6-5	.	.	ASRLQISSPLH
TRBJ1-1	TRBV28	.	.	ASSFGERGYTEAF
TRBJ1-1	TRBV13	TRBD1	.	ASSLGGTGGGSAF
TRBJ2-3	TRBV5-4	.	.	ASSGPAGTQY
TRBJ1-1	TRBV10-3	TRBD1	few	AISGGQINTEAF
TRBJ1-5	TRBV2	.	few	ASRGGTASNQPQH
TRBJ2-7	TRBV15	TRBD1	.	ATRGQGYEQY
TRBJ2-2	TRBV19	.	.	ASNGGTNTGELF
TRBJ2-5	TRBV14	.	few	ASSQGARETQY
TRBJ1-1	TRBV12-5	.	.	ASGLQNTEAF
TRBJ1-2	TRBV5-4	.	few	ASSLTGNGYT
TRBJ1-4	TRBV4-1	.	.	ASSQDWATNEKLF